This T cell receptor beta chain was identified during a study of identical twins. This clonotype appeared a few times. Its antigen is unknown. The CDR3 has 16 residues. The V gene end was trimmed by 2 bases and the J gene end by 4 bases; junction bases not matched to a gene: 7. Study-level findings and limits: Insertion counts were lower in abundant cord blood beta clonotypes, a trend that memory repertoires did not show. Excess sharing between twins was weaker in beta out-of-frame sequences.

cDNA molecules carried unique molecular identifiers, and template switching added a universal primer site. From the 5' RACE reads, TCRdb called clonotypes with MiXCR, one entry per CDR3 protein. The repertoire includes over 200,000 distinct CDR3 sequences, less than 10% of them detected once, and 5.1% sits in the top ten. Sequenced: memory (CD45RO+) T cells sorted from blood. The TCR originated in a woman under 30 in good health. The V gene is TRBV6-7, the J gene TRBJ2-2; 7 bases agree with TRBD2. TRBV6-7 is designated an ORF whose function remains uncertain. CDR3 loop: CASSYPREGLTGELFF. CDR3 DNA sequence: TGTGCCAGCAGTTACCCGAGGGAGGGGCTCACCGGGGAGCTGTTTTTT.